The 32 T cell receptor beta chains in this list originate from one sample, sequenced in a study of blood T cell repertoires in COVID-19. Clones were read by immunoSEQ multiplex PCR, and TCRdb kept only the in-frame ones, dropping some. The data show roughly 97,000 clones, 80% to 90% seen once. The specimen was peripheral blood. The source is a man aged 50-60 years with acute or convalescent COVID-19.

V usage is TRBV14 and J usage is TRBJ2-1; D is uncertain. There are 11 residues in the CDR3. Trimming shortened V by 4 bases and J by 8 bases, and 6 bases separated the two germline ends. CDR1 is SGHDN, CDR2 FVKESK, per germline. The CDR3 here is CASSRAYEQFF. The CDR3, as DNA: TGTGCCAGCAGCCGCGCCTATGAGCAGTTCTTC.

CDR3 region: CASSSPKTSSQGTQYF. CDR3 sequence (DNA): TGTGCCAGCAGCTCCCCCAAGACTAGCAGTCAGGGGACGCAGTATTTT. The chain recombines TRBV5-4 with TRBJ2-3; TRBD2 is a possible D gene (7 bases). There are 16 residues in the CDR3. V was pared by 3 bases and J by 9 bases, with 23 bases between. Germline V lookup: CDR1 SGHNT, CDR2 YYREEE (reference sequence).

V usage is TRBV4-1 and J usage is TRBJ1-1, with a possible D match to TRBD1 (5 bases). The CDR3 runs 13 residues. CDR1 MGHRA and CDR2 YSYEKL come from the germline V gene. Trimming shortened V by 1 base and J by 3 bases, and 6 bases separated the two germline ends. This CDR3 is CASSQGQYTEAFF. The CDR3 nucleotides read TGCGCCAGCAGCCAAGGACAGTACACTGAAGCTTTCTTT.

The chain recombines TRBV28 with TRBJ1-5, with unresolved D. V was shortened by 4 bases and J by 6 bases, with 10 bases between the two germline ends. This CDR3 contains 13 residues. Germline V CDR1 and CDR2: MDHEN, SYDVKM. The chain's CDR3 is CASSSRYVQPQHF. The DNA for the CDR3 is TGTGCCAGCAGTTCCCGGTACGTTCAGCCCCAGCATTTT.

V gene TRBV5-1 combines with J gene TRBJ1-1; weak D call: TRBD1 (6 bases). In germline, CDR1 is SGHRS, CDR2 YFSETQ. The CDR3 has 14 amino acids. V lost 0 bases and J lost 6, with 12 bases in between. The CDR3: CASSLGWGQAEAFF. Here the CDR3 DNA reads TGCGCCAGCAGCTTGGGTTGGGGGCAGGCTGAAGCTTTCTTT.

The rearrangement uses TRBV24-1 and TRBJ2-2; the D is unclear. Looked up from germline, CDR1 is KGHDR and CDR2 is SFDVKD. The V and J ends lost 6 bases and 5 bases respectively, with 6 bases between them. There are 12 residues in the CDR3. The CDR3 spells CATSSSTGELFF. The DNA for the CDR3 is TGTGCCACCAGTTCCAGTACCGGGGAGCTGTTTTTT.

The rearrangement joins TRBV11-3 to TRBJ1-6; D perhaps matches TRBD1 (6 bases). The CDR3 has 12 amino acids. The V end lost 4 bases, the J end lost 14 bases, and 12 bases lay between the germline ends. Germline CDR1 is SGHNT and CDR2 is YENEEA. CDR3 DNA sequence: TGTGCCAGCAGCTCCCGGACAGACACCCTCCACTTT. Amino acids: CASSSRTDTLHF.

This sequence joins TRBV15 and TRBJ2-3, with 13 positions matching TRBD2. With 5 bases clipped from V and 2 bases from J, the junction kept 10 bases outside the gene matches. Germline values: CDR1 LNHNV, CDR2 YYDKDF (reference sequence). The CDR3 has 18 amino acids. The CDR3 region has the DNA TGTGCCACCAGCCACGAAGGGACTAGCGGGGAGTACACAGATACGCAGTATTTT. Residues: CATSHEGTSGEYTDTQYF.

The CDR3 bases are TGTGCCAGCAGCTCGGACAGGGCCCGAAACACCATATATTTT. As protein: CASSSDRARNTIYF. The chain joins TRBV7-2 to TRBJ1-3; TRBD1 matches at 8 bases. The CDR3 extends over 14 amino acids. Trimming took 4 bases from V and 5 from J; bases not matched to a gene: 4. CDR1 and CDR2 (germline): SGHTA, FQGNSA.

This rearrangement joins TRBV5-5 to TRBJ1-6; 10 bases align to TRBD1. The CDR3 runs to 14 residues. The germline gives CDR1 SGHKS, CDR2 YYEKEE (reference sequence). The trim removed 3 bases at V and 10 bases at J, leaving 4 bases unmatched. CDR3 loop: CASSSGTGESPLHF. CDR3 nucleotide sequence: TGTGCCAGCAGCTCCGGGACAGGGGAATCACCCCTCCACTTT.

The V gene is TRBV14, the J gene TRBJ2-7; D not certain. CDR1 and CDR2 (germline): SGHDN, FVKESK. V lost 1 base and J lost 11, with 12 bases in between. The CDR3 covers 12 residues. CDR3 sequence reads: CASSQAPSPEYF. For the CDR3, the DNA is TGTGCCAGCAGCCAAGCCCCTTCTCCGGAGTACTTC.

The V gene is TRBV5-1, the J gene TRBJ1-1; 8 positions agree with TRBD1. The V gene's germline CDR1 is SGHRS and CDR2 YFSETQ. The ends lost 1 base at V and 4 bases at J; junction bases unmatched: 3. CDR3 length equals 14 residues. The CDR3 nucleotides are TGCGCCAGCAGCTTGACAGGGGGTATCACTGAAGCTTTCTTT. Amino acid sequence: CASSLTGGITEAFF.

A remark on this clone: An end of the junction differs from the germline gene, which may be a read error. The chain has TRBV3-1 (or the pseudogene TRBV3-2) and TRBJ2-1; possibly TRBD1 or TRBD2 for D (6 bases each). Germline-derived CDR1 and CDR2 are LGHDT and YNNKEL (reference sequence). The CDR3 extends over 13 amino acids. CDR3 sequence: CASTQGGRTEQFF. The CDR3 nucleotides are TGTGCCAGCACCCAAGGGGGGAGGACTGAGCAGTTCTTC.

The gene calls are TRBV19 and TRBJ1-1; no clear D. Germline CDR1 reads LNHDA; CDR2 reads SQIVND (reference sequence). V gave up 3 bases and J gave up 3 bases, with 11 bases separating them. The CDR3 length is 14 residues. CDR3: CASSIRAGDTEAFF. DNA of the CDR3: TGTGCCAGTAGTATCCGGGCCGGGGACACTGAAGCTTTCTTT.

The V gene is TRBV9, the J gene TRBJ2-7; the match to TRBD2 covers 10 bases. Germline V gene sequence: CDR1 SGDLS, CDR2 YYNGEE. The CDR3 sequence is 12 residues long. The junction had 0 bases not matched to a gene; V was cut back by 3 bases and J by 6 bases. CDR3 residues: CASSGTSGEQYF. Here the CDR3 DNA reads TGTGCCAGCAGCGGGACTAGCGGCGAGCAGTACTTC.

The chain has TRBV6-5 and TRBJ1-2; D not certain. Germline V gives CDR1 MNHEY, CDR2 SVGAGI. The CDR3 has 11 amino acids. The V gene lost 2 bases and the J gene lost 7 bases, with 5 bases spanning the gap. The DNA of the CDR3 is TGTGCCAGCAGTTACGGCAGTGGCTACACCTTC. This gives the protein CASSYGSGYTF.

This clone appeared a single time. The rearrangement uses TRBV11-2 and TRBJ2-3; D perhaps matches TRBD2 (6 bases). V lost 4 bases and J 6 bases, leaving 11 bases between the germline ends. Per the germline V gene, CDR1 is SGHAT and CDR2 is FQNNGV. The CDR3 extends over 13 amino acids. CDR3 DNA sequence: TGTGCCAGCAGCTCCGGAGGGCAGGATACGCAGTATTTT. The encoded protein is CASSSGGQDTQYF.

The genes are TRBV5-1 and TRBJ1-3; tentative D call: TRBD1 (6 bases). V was pared by 5 bases and J by 0 bases, with 15 bases between. The CDR3 runs 16 residues. Germline V gives CDR1 SGHRS, CDR2 YFSETQ. The CDR3 DNA is TGCGCCAGCAGTCTGGACAGACCCATCTCTGGAAACACCATATATTTT. This sequence encodes CASSLDRPISGNTIYF.

The gene calls are TRBV9 and TRBJ2-1; 9 positions agree with TRBD1. The CDR3 totals 16 residues. In germline, CDR1 is SGDLS, CDR2 YYNGEE. V gave up 0 bases and J gave up 4 bases; unmatched junction bases: 5. CDR3 loop: CASSVGPGTGYNEQFF. The CDR3, as DNA: TGTGCCAGCAGCGTAGGGCCGGGGACAGGGTACAATGAGCAGTTCTTC.

CDR3 nucleotide sequence: TGCAGTGCTAGAGATCTAAGTGAAGCTTTCTTT. It specifies CSARDLSEAFF. The chain recombines TRBV20-1 with TRBJ1-1, with D uncertain. With 0 bases removed from V and 7 bases from J, the gap between germline ends came to 6 bases. The germline CDR1 and CDR2 sequences are DFQATT and SNEGSKA (reference sequence). The CDR3 runs to 11 residues.

This sequence joins TRBV6-5 and TRBJ2-7; 10 bases line up with TRBD1. V trimming: 5 bases; J trimming: 5 bases; junction bases outside the gene matches: 6. This CDR3 comprises 14 residues. Germline V lookup: CDR1 MNHEY, CDR2 SVGAGI. CDR3 amino acids: CASSKRQGAHEQYF. The CDR3 DNA sequence: TGTGCCAGCAGTAAGAGACAGGGGGCCCACGAGCAGTACTTC.

This clone was detected only a few times. DNA for the CDR3: TGTGCCAGCAGCTGGGACAGGGTGTCCTACAATGAGCAGTTCTTC. Translating gives CASSWDRVSYNEQFF. This chain uses TRBV5-4 with TRBJ2-1; 9 bases align to TRBD1. The CDR3 consists of 15 residues. The germline V gene has CDR1 SGHNT and CDR2 YYREEE (reference sequence). V lost 3 bases, J lost 1 base, and 2 bases stayed unmatched.

The rearrangement joins TRBV4-2 to TRBJ2-7, with D possibly matching TRBD2 (5 bases). The CDR3 is 14 residues long. V was clipped by 4 bases and J by 3 bases, with 13 bases between them. Per the germline V gene, CDR1 is LGHNA and CDR2 is YNFKEQ. As DNA, the CDR3 is TGTGCCAGCAGCCGCAGAGGGCTAAGCTACGAGCAGTACTTC. It is translated as CASSRRGLSYEQYF.

The genes are TRBV28 and TRBJ2-7; TRBD2 matches 11 bases. The CDR3 is 13 residues long. The junction had 6 bases not matched to a gene; V was cut back by 10 bases and J by 4 bases. From germline, CDR1 is MDHEN and CDR2 SYDVKM. CDR3 sequence: CATGGLAVYEQYF. The CDR3 DNA follows: TGTGCCACCGGGGGACTAGCGGTATACGAGCAGTACTTC.

The chain recombines TRBV6-5 with TRBJ2-7; TRBD1 might be the D (6 bases). V lost 6 bases, J lost 3 bases, and 9 bases lay in between. Germline-derived CDR1 and CDR2 are MNHEY and SVGAGI. The CDR3 is 12 residues long. DNA for the CDR3: TGTGCCAGCAGCCGGGACATCTACGAGCAGTACTTC. It translates to CASSRDIYEQYF.

The chain is built from TRBV10-3 and TRBJ2-3, with 8 bases aligning to TRBD2. The V and J ends lost 8 bases and 0 bases, in that order; junction bases with no gene match: 16. Germline V CDR1 and CDR2: ENHRY, SYGVKD. This CDR3 contains 18 residues. The CDR3 DNA reads TGTGCCATCGGGTTTGGCGGTAGCGGGGCAACCAGCACAGATACGCAGTATTTT. It is translated as CAIGFGGSGATSTDTQYF.

Of note for this clone: Distinct nucleotide sequences in the sample also encode this CDR3. The chain links TRBV5-1 to TRBJ2-5; 9 bases match TRBD1. The CDR3 spans 14 residues. Trimming took 1 base from V and 4 from J; bases not matched to a gene: 2. Germline CDR1 reads SGHRS; CDR2 reads YFSETQ. CDR3 nucleotide sequence: TGCGCCAGCAGCTTGACAGGGGGCGCAGAGACCCAGTACTTC. Amino acid sequence: CASSLTGGAETQYF.

J is TRBJ2-5 and V is TRBV30, with TRBD2 matching 8 bases. Germline CDR1 and CDR2: GTSNPN and SVGIG (reference sequence). There are 13 residues in the CDR3. Trimming removed 2 bases from V and 5 bases from J; junction bases left unmatched: 4. This CDR3 is CAWSLPGGETQYF. The CDR3 coding sequence is TGTGCCTGGAGTCTCCCGGGGGGGGAGACCCAGTACTTC.

CDR3 loop: CASSFSQGASPLHF. DNA for the CDR3: TGTGCCAGCAGCTTTAGCCAGGGGGCTTCACCCCTCCACTTT. The chain couples TRBV11-3 to TRBJ1-6, with TRBD1 matching over 8 bases. CDR3 size: 14 residues. Germline trimming cut 3 bases from V and 9 bases from J; bases unmatched to any gene: 4. Germline loops: CDR1 SGHNT, CDR2 YENEEA.

CDR3 protein: CASSFSYTSNTEAFF. The CDR3 DNA reads as TGTGCCAGCAGTTTTAGTTATACGTCGAACACTGAAGCTTTCTTT. The V and J genes are TRBV28 and TRBJ1-1; D is ambiguous. CDR3 length: 15 residues. CDR1 is MDHEN, CDR2 SYDVKM, per germline. Trimming shortened V by 3 bases and J by 1 base, and 12 bases separated the two germline ends.

The CDR3, as DNA: TGTGCCAGCAGTAATGGACTTCTCGACAATCAGCCCCAGCATTTT. Translated, it gives CASSNGLLDNQPQHF. The chain couples TRBV2 to TRBJ1-5; D ambiguous. There are 15 residues in the CDR3. CDR1 and CDR2 from the germline V gene are SNHLY and FYNNEI. Trimming pared 5 bases from V and 3 bases from J, leaving 14 bases between.

The chain joins TRBV11-1 to TRBJ1-2; no clear D gene. Deletions cut 5 bases from V and 4 bases from J, with 11 bases between. Germline loops: CDR1 SGHAT, CDR2 FQDESV (reference sequence). The CDR3 sequence is 13 residues long. The CDR3 protein is CASSPGPAYGYTF. The CDR3 bases are TGTGCCAGCAGCCCGGGTCCTGCCTATGGCTACACCTTC.